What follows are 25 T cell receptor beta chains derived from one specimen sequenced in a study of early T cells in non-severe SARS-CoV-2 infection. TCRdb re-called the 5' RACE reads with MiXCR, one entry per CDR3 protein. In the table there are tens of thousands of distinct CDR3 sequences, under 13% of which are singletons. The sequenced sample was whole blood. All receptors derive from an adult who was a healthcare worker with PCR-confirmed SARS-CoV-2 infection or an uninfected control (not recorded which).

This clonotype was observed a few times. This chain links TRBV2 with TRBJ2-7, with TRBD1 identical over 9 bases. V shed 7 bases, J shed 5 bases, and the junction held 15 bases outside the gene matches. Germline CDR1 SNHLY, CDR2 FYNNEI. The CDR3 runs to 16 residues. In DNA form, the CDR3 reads TGTGCCAGCACCGAAACAGGGGGGACAGGGAAGAACGAGCAGTACTTC. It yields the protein CASTETGGTGKNEQYF.

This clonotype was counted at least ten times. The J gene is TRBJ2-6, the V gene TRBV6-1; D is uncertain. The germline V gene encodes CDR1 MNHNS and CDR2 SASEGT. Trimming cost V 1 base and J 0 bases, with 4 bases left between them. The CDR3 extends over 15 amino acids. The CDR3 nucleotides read TGTGCCAGCAGTGAAGAGTCCTCTGGGGCCAACGTCCTGACTTTC. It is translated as CASSEESSGANVLTF.

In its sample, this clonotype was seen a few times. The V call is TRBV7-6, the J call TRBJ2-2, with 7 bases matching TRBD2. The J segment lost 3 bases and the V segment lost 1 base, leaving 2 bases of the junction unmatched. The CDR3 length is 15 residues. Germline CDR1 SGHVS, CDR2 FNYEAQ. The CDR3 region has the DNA TGTGCCAGCAGCTTAGGGGCGGGAGACACCGGGGAGCTGTTTTTT. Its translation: CASSLGAGDTGELFF.

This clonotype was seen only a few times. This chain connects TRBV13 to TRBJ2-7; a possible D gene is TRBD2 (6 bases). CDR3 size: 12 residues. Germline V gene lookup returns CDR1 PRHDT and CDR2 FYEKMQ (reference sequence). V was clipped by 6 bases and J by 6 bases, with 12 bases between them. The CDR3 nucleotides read TGTGCCAGCAGTCGGGGGTACGGCGAGCAGTACTTC. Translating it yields CASSRGYGEQYF. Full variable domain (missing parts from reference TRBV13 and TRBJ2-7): AAGVIQSPRHLIKEKRETATLKCYPIPRHDTVYWYQQGPGQDPQFLISFYEKMQSDKGSIPDRFSAQQFSDYHSELNMSSLELGDSALYFCASSRGYGEQYFGPGTRLTVT.

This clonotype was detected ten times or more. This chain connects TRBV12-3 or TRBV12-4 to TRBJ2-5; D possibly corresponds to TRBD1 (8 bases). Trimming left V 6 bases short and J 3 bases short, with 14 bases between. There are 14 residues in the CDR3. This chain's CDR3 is CASSLQGGEETQYF. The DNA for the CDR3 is TGTGCCAGCAGCCTACAGGGGGGGGAAGAGACCCAGTACTTC.

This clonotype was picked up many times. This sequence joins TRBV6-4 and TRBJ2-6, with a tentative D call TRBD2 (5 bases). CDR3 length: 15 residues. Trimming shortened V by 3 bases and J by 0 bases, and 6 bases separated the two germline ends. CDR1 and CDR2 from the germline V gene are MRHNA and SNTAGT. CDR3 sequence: CASSEEDSGANVLTF. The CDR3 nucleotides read TGTGCCAGCAGTGAGGAGGACTCTGGGGCCAACGTCCTGACTTTC.

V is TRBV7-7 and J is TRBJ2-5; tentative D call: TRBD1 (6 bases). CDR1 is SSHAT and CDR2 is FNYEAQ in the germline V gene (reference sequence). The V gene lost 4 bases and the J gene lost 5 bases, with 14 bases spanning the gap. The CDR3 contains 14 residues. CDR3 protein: CASSSVQGSETQYF. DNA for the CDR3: TGTGCCAGCAGCTCCGTACAGGGAAGCGAGACCCAGTACTTC. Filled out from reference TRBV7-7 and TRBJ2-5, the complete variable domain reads GAGVSQSPRYKVTKRGQDVTLRCDPISSHATLYWYQQALGQGPEFLTYFNYEAQPDKSGLPSDRFSAERPEGSISTLTIQRTEQRDSAMYRCASSSVQGSETQYFGPGTRLLVL.

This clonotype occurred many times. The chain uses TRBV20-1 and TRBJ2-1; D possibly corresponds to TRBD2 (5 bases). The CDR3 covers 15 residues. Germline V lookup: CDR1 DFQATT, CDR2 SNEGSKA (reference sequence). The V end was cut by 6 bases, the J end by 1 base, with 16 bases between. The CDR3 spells CSAPNPGRSYNEQFF. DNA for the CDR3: TGCAGTGCCCCCAACCCGGGGAGATCCTACAATGAGCAGTTCTTC.

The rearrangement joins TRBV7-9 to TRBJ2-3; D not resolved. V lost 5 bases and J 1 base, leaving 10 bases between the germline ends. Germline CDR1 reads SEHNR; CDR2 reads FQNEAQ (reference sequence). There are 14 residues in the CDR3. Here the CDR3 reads CASSPPSGTDTQYF. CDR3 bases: TGTGCCAGCAGCCCCCCCTCAGGCACAGATACGCAGTATTTT.

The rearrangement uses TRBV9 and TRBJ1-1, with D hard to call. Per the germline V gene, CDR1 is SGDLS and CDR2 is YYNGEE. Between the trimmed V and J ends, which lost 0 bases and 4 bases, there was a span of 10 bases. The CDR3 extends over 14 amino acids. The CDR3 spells CASSVAEVGTEAFF. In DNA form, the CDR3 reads TGTGCCAGCAGCGTAGCGGAGGTTGGCACTGAAGCTTTCTTT. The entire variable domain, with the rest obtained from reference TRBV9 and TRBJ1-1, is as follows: DSGVTQTPKHLITATGQRVTLRCSPRSGDLSVYWYQQSLDQGLQFLIQYYNGEERAKGNILERFSAQQFPDLHSELNLSSLELGDSALYFCASSVAEVGTEAFFGQGTRLTVV.

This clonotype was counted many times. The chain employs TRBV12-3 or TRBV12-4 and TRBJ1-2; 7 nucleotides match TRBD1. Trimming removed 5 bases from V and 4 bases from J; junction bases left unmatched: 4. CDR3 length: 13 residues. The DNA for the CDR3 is TGTGCCAGCAGTGGACAGGCGTCCTATGGCTACACCTTC. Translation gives CASSGQASYGYTF.

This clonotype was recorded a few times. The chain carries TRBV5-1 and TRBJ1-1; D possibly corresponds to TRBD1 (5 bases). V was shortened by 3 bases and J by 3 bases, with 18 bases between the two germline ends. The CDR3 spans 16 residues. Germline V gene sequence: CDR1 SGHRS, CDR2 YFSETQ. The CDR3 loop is CASSYGPKGADTEAFF. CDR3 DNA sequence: TGCGCCAGCAGCTACGGGCCGAAAGGGGCCGACACTGAAGCTTTCTTT.

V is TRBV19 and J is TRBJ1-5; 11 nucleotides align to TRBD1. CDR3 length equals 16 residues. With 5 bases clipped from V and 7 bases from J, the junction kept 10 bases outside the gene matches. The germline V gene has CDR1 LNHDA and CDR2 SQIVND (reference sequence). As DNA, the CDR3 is TGTGCCAGTAGTCCCACGGACAGGGGGCACGGGCAGCCCCAGCATTTT. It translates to CASSPTDRGHGQPQHF.

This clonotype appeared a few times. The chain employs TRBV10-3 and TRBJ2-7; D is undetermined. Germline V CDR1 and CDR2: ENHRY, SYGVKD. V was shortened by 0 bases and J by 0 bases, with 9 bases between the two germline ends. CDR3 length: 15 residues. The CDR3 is CAISESKHLSYEQYF. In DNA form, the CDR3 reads TGTGCCATCAGTGAGTCAAAGCACCTCTCCTACGAGCAGTACTTC.

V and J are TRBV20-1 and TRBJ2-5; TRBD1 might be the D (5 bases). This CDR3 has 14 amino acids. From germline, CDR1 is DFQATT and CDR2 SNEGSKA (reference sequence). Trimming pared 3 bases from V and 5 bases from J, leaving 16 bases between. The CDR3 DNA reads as TGCAGTGCTAGGACAGAGAGCCGGGCGGAGACCCAGTACTTC. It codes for CSARTESRAETQYF.

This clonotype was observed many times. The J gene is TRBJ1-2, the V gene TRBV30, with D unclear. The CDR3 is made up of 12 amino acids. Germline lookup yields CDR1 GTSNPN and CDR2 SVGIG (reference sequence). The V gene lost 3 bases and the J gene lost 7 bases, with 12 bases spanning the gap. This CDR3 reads CAWSAGVIGYTF. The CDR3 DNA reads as TGTGCCTGGAGCGCCGGGGTCATTGGCTACACCTTC.

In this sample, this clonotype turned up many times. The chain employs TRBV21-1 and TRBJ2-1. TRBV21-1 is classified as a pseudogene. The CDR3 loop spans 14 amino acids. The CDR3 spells CASSKRDSYNEQFF. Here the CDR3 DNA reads TGTGCCAGCAGCAAAAGGGACTCCTACAATGAGCAGTTCTTC.

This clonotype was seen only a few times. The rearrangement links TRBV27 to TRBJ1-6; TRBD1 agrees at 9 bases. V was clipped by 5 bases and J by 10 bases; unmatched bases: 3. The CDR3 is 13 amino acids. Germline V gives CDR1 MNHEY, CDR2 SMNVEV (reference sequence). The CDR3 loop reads CASSPGTGSPLHF. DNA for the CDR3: TGTGCCAGCAGTCCCGGGACAGGGTCACCCCTCCACTTT.

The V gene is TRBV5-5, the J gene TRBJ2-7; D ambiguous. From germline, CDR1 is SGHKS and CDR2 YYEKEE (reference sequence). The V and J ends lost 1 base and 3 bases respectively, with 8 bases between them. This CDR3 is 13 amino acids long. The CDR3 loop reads CASSLPLDYEQYF. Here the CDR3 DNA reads TGTGCCAGCAGCTTGCCTCTCGACTACGAGCAGTACTTC.

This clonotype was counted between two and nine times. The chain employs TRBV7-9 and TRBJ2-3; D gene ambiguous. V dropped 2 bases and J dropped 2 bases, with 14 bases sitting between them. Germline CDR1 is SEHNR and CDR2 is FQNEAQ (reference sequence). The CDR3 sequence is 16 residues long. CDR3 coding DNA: TGTGCCAGCAGCTTAATCTTGTCGGGCTACACAGATACGCAGTATTTT. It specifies CASSLILSGYTDTQYF.

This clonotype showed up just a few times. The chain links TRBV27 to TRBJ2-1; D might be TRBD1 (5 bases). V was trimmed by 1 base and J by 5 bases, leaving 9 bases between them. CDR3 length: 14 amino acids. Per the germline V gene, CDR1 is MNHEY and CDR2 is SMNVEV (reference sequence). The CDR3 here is CASSLWLGDNEQFF. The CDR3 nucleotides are TGTGCCAGCAGTTTATGGCTAGGGGACAATGAGCAGTTCTTC.

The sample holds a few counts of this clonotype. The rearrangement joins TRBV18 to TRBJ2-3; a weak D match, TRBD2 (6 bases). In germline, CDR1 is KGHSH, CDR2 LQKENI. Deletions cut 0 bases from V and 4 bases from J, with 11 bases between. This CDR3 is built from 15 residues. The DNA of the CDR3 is TGTGCCAGCTCACCACCCACAGGAGGGGCAGATACGCAGTATTTT. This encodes CASSPPTGGADTQYF.

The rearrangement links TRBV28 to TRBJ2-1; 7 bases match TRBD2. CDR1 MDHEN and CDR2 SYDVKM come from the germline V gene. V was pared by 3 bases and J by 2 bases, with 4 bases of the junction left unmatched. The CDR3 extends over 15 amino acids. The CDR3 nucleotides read TGTGCCAGCAGTTTCGGGGGGAGGGCCTACAATGAGCAGTTCTTC. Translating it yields CASSFGGRAYNEQFF. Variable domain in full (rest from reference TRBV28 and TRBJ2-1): DVKVTQSSRYLVKRTGEKVFLECVQDMDHENMFWYRQDPGLGLRLIYFSYDVKMKEKGDIPEGYSVSREKKERFSLILESASTNQTSMYLCASSFGGRAYNEQFFGPGTRLTVL.

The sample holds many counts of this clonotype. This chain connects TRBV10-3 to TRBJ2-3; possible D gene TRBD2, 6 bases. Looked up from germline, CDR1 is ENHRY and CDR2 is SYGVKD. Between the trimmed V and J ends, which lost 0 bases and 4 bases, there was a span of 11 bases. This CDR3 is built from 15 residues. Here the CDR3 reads CAISESPGASDTQYF. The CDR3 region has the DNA TGTGCCATCAGTGAGTCACCGGGAGCATCAGATACGCAGTATTTT.

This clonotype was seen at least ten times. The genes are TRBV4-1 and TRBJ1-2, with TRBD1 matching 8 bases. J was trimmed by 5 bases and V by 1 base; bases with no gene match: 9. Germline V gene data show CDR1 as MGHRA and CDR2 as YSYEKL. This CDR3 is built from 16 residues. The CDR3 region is CASSQAIRTGRYGYTF. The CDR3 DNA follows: TGCGCCAGCAGCCAAGCGATCAGGACAGGGCGTTATGGCTACACCTTC.